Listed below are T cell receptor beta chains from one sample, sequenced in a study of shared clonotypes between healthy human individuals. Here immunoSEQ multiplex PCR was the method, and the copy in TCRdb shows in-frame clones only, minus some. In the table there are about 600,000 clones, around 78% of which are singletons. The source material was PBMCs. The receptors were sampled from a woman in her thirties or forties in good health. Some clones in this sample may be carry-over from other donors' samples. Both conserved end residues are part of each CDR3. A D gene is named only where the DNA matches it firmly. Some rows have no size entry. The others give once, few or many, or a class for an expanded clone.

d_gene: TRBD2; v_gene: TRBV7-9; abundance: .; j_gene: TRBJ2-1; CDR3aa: CASSLLAGEGEQFF; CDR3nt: TGTGCCAGCAGCTTGCTAGCGGGAGAGGGGGAGCAGTTCTTC
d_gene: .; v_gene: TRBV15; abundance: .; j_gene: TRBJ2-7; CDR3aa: CATSRDTAPEQYF; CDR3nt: TGTGCCACCAGCAGAGATACGGCCCCCGAGCAGTACTTC
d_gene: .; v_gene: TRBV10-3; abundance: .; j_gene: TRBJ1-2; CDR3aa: CAIRGAGRNYGYTF; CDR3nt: TGTGCCATCAGGGGGGCAGGCCGTAACTATGGCTACACCTTC
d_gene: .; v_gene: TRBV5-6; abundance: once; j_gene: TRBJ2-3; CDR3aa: CASSFGTDTQYF; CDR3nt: TGTGCCAGCAGCTTTGGGACAGATACGCAGTATTTT
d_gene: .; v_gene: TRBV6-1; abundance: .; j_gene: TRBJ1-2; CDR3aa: CASSEAGVGKFNYGYTF; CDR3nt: TGTGCCAGCAGTGAAGCGGGTGTGGGAAAATTTAACTATGGCTACACCTTC
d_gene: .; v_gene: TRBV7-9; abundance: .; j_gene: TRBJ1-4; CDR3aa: CASSKADSPEKLFF; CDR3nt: TGTGCCAGCAGCAAAGCGGATTCTCCAGAAAAACTGTTTTTT
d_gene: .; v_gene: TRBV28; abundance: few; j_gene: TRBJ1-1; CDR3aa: CASSWPRMNTEAFF; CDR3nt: TGTGCCAGCAGTTGGCCGAGGATGAACACTGAAGCTTTCTTT
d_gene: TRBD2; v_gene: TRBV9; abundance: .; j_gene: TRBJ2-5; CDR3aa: CASSGAGGREQYF; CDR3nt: TGTGCCAGCAGCGGAGCGGGAGGTCGGGAGCAGTACTTC
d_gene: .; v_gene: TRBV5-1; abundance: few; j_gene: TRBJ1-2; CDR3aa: CASSLDRVDGYTF; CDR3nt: TGCGCCAGCAGCTTGGACAGGGTTGATGGCTACACCTTC
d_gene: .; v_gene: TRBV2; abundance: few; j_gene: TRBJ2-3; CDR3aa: CASSFSTDTQYF; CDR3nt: TGTGCCAGCAGTTTCAGCACAGATACGCAGTATTTT
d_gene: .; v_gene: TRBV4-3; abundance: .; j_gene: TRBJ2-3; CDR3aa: CASSHDKMTGRTQYF; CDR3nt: TGCGCCAGCAGCCACGACAAAATGACAGGCCGCACGCAGTATTTT
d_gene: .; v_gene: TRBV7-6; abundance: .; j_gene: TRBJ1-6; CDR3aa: CASSDRSNSPLHF; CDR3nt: TGTGCCAGCAGCGACAGATCAAATTCACCCCTCCACTTT
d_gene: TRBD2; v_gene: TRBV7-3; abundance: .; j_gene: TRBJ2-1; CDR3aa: CASSLTGLASNEQFF; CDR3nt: TGTGCCAGCAGCTTAACGGGACTAGCGAGCAATGAGCAGTTCTTC
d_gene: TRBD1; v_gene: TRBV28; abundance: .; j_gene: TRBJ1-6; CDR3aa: CASSLWEGARNSPLHF; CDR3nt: TGTGCCAGCAGTTTATGGGAGGGGGCGAGGAATTCACCCCTCCACTTT
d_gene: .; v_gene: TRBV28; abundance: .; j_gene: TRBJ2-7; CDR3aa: CASSFARDRQYF; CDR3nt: TGTGCCAGCAGTTTCGCCAGGGACCGTCAGTACTTC
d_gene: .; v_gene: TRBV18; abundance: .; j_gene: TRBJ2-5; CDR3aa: CASCGDTETQYF; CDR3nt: TGTGCCAGCTGCGGGGACACAGAGACCCAGTACTTC
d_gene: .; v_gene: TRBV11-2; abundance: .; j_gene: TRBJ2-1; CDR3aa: CASSLPGRDSYNEQFF; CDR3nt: TGTGCCAGCAGTTTGCCGGGGCGGGACTCCTACAATGAGCAGTTCTTC
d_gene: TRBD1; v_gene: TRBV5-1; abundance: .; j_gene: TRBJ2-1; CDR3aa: CASSSGTGRMFEQFF; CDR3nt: TGCGCCAGCAGCTCGGGGACAGGGCGTATGTTTGAGCAGTTCTTC
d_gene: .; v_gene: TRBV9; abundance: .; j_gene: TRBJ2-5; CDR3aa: CASSARQSSETQYF; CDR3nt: TGTGCCAGCAGCGCAAGACAGTCATCAGAGACCCAGTACTTC
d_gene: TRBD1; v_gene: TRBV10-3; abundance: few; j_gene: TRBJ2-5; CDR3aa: CAIRENRGSETQYF; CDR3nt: TGTGCCATCAGGGAGAACAGGGGATCAGAGACCCAGTACTTC
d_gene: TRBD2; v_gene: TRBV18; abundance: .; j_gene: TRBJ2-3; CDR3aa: CASSPTGGAITDTQYF; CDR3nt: TGTGCCAGCTCACCGACGGGAGGGGCCATCACAGATACGCAGTATTTT
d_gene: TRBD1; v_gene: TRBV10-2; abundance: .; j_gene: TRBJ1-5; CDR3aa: CASTPTGDNQPQHF; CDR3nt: TGCGCCAGCACCCCGACAGGGGACAATCAGCCCCAGCATTTT
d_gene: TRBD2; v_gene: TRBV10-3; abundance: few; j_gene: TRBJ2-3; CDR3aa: CAISESTGVAGGKSTDTQYF; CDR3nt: TGTGCCATCAGTGAGTCGACGGGGGTAGCGGGAGGCAAGAGCACAGATACGCAGTATTTT
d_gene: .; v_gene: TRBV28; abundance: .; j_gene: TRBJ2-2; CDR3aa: CASSLIGELFF; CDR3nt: TGTGCCAGCAGTTTAATCGGGGAGCTGTTTTTT
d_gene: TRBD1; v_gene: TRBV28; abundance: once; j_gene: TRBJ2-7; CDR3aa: CASRQGQLIPYEQYF; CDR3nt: TGTGCCAGCAGACAGGGACAGTTAATCCCCTACGAGCAGTACTTC
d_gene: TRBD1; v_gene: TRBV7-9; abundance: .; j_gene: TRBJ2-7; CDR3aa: CASSKPGQGVYEQYF; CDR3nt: TGTGCCAGCAGCAAACCGGGACAGGGAGTTTACGAGCAGTACTTC
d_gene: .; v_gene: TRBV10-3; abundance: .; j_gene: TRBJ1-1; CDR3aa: CATEGPRDTEAFF; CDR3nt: TGTGCCACAGAAGGCCCCCGGGACACTGAAGCTTTCTTT
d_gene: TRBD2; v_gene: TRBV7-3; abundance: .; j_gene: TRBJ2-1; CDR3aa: CASSPGLATPNEQFF; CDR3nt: TGTGCCAGCAGCCCCGGACTAGCCACCCCCAATGAGCAGTTCTTC
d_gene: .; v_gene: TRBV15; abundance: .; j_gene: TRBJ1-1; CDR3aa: CATSRAGTGSTEAFF; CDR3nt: TGTGCCACCAGCAGAGCGGGTACAGGGAGCACTGAAGCTTTCTTT
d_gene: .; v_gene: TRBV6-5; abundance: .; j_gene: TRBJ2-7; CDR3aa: CASRAFDYEQYF; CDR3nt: TGTGCCAGCAGGGCGTTTGACTACGAGCAGTACTTC
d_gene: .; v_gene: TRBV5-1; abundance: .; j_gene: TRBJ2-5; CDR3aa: CASSLVVGETQYF; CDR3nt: TGCGCCAGCAGCTTGGTGGTAGGAGAGACCCAGTACTTC
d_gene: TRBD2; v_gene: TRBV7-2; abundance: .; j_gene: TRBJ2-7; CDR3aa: CASRSRETYEQYF; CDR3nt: TGTGCCAGCAGGTCGCGGGAGACCTACGAGCAGTACTTC
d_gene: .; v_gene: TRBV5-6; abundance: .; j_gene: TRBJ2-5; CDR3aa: CASSSVGFQETQYF; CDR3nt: TGTGCCAGCAGCTCCGTCGGGTTCCAAGAGACCCAGTACTTC
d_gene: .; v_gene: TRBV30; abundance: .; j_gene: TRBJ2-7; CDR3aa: CAWSVFGTVYEQYF; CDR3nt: TGTGCCTGGAGTGTTTTCGGGACCGTGTACGAGCAGTACTTC
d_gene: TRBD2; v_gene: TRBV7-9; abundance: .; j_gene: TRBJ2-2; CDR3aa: CASSLWGLAAGTGELFF; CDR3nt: TGTGCCAGCAGCTTATGGGGACTAGCAGCAGGGACCGGGGAGCTGTTTTTT
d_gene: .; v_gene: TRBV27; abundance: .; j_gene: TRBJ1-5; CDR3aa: CASSLRGDNQPQHF; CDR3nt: TGTGCCAGCAGTTTGAGGGGGGACAATCAGCCCCAGCATTTT
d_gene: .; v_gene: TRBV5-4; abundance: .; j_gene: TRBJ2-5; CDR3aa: CASSLYPSWGETQYF; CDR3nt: TGTGCCAGCAGCTTGTACCCTAGCTGGGGAGAGACCCAGTACTTC
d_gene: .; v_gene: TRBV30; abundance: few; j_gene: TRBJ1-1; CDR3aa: CAWRAGSTEAFF; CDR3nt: TGTGCCTGGAGAGCAGGTAGCACTGAAGCTTTCTTT
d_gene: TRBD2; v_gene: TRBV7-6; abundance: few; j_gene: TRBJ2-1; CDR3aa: CASSPWTSGNGNEQFF; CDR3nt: TGTGCCAGCAGCCCGTGGACTAGCGGGAACGGCAATGAGCAGTTCTTC
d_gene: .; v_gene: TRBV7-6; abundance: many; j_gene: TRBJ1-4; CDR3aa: CASSSTWGPATNEKLFF; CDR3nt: TGTGCCAGCAGCTCAACCTGGGGGCCTGCAACTAATGAAAAACTGTTTTTT
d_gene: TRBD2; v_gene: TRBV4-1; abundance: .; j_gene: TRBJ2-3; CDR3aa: CASSQDRSGRGTTDTQYF; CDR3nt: TGCGCCAGCAGCCAAGACCGGAGCGGGAGGGGGACCACAGATACGCAGTATTTT
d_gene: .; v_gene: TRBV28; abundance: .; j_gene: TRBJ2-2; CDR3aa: CASSPRPIPGTGELFF; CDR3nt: TGTGCCAGCAGTCCACGGCCAATTCCGGGCACCGGGGAGCTGTTTTTT
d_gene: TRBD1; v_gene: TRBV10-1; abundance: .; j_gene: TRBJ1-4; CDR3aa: CASSEGSDRVDEKLFF; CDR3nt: TGCGCCAGCAGTGAGGGGTCGGACAGGGTGGACGAAAAACTGTTTTTT
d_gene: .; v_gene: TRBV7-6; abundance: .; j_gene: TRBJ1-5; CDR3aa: CASSLNPGSPNQPQHF; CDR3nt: TGTGCCAGCAGCTTAAATCCGGGATCACCGAATCAGCCCCAGCATTTT
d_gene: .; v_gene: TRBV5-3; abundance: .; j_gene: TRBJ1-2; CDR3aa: CARRTVRDYGYTF; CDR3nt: TGTGCCAGAAGGACAGTCAGAGACTATGGCTACACCTTC
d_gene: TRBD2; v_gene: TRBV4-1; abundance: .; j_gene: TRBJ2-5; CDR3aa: CASSQGLAGRPGAQYF; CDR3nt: TGCGCCAGCAGCCAGGGACTAGCGGGCCGGCCGGGGGCCCAGTACTTC
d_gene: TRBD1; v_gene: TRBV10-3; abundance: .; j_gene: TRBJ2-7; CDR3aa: CAISGTGGRKYEQYF; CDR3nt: TGTGCCATCAGTGGGACAGGGGGGCGGAAATACGAGCAGTACTTC
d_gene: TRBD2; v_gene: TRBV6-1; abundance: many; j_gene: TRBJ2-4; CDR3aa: CASSEEVSTLRTRGAKNIQYF; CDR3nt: TGTGCCAGCAGTGAAGAGGTCAGTACGCTTAGGACTAGGGGAGCCAAAAACATTCAGTACTTC
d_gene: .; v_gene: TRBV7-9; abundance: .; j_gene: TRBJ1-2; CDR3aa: CASSLAGIHSPRYGYTF; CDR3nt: TGTGCCAGCAGCTTAGCGGGAATACATAGTCCGCGGTATGGCTACACCTTC
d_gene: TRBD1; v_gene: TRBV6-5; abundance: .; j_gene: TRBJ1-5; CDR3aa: CASSRGIGNQPQHF; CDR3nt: TGTGCCAGCAGCAGGGGGATCGGCAATCAGCCCCAGCATTTT
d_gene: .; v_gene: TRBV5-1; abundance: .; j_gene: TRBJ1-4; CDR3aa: CASSLAGGGNEKLFF; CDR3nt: TGCGCCAGCAGCTTGGCCGGGGGCGGTAATGAAAAACTGTTTTTT
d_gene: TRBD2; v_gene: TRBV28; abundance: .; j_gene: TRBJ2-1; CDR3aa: CASRSPGFSGTNEQFF; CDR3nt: TGTGCCAGCAGGTCTCCCGGCTTTAGCGGGACCAATGAGCAGTTCTTC
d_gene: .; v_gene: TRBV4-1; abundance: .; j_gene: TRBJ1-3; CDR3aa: CASSQLRLRGNTIYF; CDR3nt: TGCGCCAGCAGCCAACTGCGGCTGCGAGGAAACACCATATATTTT